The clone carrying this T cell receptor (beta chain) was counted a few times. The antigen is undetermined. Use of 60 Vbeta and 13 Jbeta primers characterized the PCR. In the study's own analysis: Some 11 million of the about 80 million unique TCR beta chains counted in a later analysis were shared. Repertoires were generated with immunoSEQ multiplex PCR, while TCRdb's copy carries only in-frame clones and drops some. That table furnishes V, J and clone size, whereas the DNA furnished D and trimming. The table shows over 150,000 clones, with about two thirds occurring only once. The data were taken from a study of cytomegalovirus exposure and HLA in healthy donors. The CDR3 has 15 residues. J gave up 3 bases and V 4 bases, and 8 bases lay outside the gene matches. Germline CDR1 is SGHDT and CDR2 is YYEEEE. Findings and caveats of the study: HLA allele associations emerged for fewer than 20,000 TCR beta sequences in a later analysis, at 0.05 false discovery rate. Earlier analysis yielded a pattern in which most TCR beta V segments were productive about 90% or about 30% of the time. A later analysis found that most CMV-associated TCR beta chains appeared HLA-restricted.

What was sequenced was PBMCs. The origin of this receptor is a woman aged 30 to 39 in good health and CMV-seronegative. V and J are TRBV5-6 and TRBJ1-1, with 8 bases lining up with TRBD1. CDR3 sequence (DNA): TGTGCCAGCAGCGTGACAGGGGCGGGCGACACTGAAGCTTTCTTT. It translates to CASSVTGAGDTEAFF.